Following are 22 T cell receptor beta chains from one sample sequenced in a study of cytomegalovirus exposure and HLA in healthy donors (dated by TCRdb to about 2017). The library was obtained by the immunoSEQ multiplex PCR assay. A mixture of 60 forward primers for TCR Vbeta segments and 13 reverse primers for TCR Jbeta segments was used in the multiplex PCR. As stored in TCRdb, this immuneACCESS dataset retains in-frame rearrangements with V and J assigned. A fraction of the clones does not appear; measured against another copy, unresolved V genes explain less than half of the discrepancy, and the remainder lacks a known reason. The sample table holds approximately 160,000 clones, of which 65% to 80% were seen once. The ten top clones hold 1.5% to 2% of the sample. Sequenced material: PBMCs. Receptor source: a woman younger than 45 in good health and CMV-seronegative.

This chain connects TRBV6-6 to TRBJ2-2; D is uncertain. Deletions cut 5 bases from V and 5 bases from J, with 6 bases between. The CDR3 totals 12 residues. Germline values: CDR1 MNHNY, CDR2 SVGAGI (reference sequence). The CDR3 sequence is CASSPTTGELFF. For the CDR3, the DNA is TGTGCCAGCAGTCCCACTACCGGGGAGCTGTTTTTT.

The chain couples TRBV15 to TRBJ1-4; D gene ambiguous. The length of the CDR3 is 15 residues. Germline V CDR1 and CDR2: LNHNV, YYDKDF (reference sequence). Trimming left V 1 base short and J 2 bases short, with 8 bases between. CDR3: CATSRGTVTNEKLFF. CDR3 DNA sequence: TGTGCCACCAGCAGAGGTACAGTCACTAATGAAAAACTGTTTTTT. The whole variable domain, remainder taken from reference TRBV15 and TRBJ1-4, is DAMVIQNPRYQVTQFGKPVTLSCSQTLNHNVMYWYQQKSSQAPKLLFHYYDKDFNNEADTPDNFQSRRPNTSFCFLDIRSPGLGDTAMYLCATSRGTVTNEKLFFGSGTQLSVL.

The V and J genes are TRBV27 and TRBJ1-3; D ambiguous. CDR1 MNHEY and CDR2 SMNVEV come from the germline V gene (reference sequence). V shed 3 bases and J shed 7 bases, with 10 bases lying between them. The CDR3 has 13 residues. CDR3 sequence reads: CASSFSPGNTIYF. The CDR3 nucleotides are TGTGCCAGCAGTTTCTCCCCCGGGAACACCATATATTTT.

V gene TRBV2 combines with J gene TRBJ2-7; no clear D. CDR3 length: 11 residues. CDR1 is SNHLY, CDR2 FYNNEI, per germline. V was clipped by 4 bases and J by 10 bases, with 11 bases between them. This CDR3 reads CASSVVRPQYF. The CDR3 nucleotides are TGTGCCAGCAGTGTAGTCAGGCCTCAGTACTTC.

This chain links TRBV5-6 with TRBJ2-7, with D tentatively TRBD2 (6 bases). This CDR3 has 13 amino acids. Germline V CDR1 and CDR2: SGHDT, YYEEEE. V gave up 6 bases and J gave up 3 bases, with 13 bases separating them. This CDR3 reads CASTGGTNYEQYF. The CDR3 region has the DNA TGTGCCAGCACCGGCGGGACGAACTACGAGCAGTACTTC.

DNA for the CDR3: TGTGCCAGCAGTTTATCGGGGGACACCATCTATAGCAATCAGCCCCAGCATTTT. Translation: CASSLSGDTIYSNQPQHF. The chain recombines TRBV27 with TRBJ1-5, with a weak D call TRBD1 (6 bases). CDR3 length: 18 residues. V lost 0 bases and J lost 0, with 15 bases in between. Germline V gives CDR1 MNHEY, CDR2 SMNVEV (reference sequence).

This chain uses TRBV11-2 with TRBJ2-2; 12 bases align to TRBD2. The germline CDR1 and CDR2 sequences are SGHAT and FQNNGV. Germline trimming cut 2 bases from V and 7 bases from J; bases unmatched to any gene: 14. This CDR3 has 19 amino acids. CDR3 loop: CASSLTSLAGGFGGGELFF. The CDR3 DNA reads TGTGCCAGCAGCTTAACCTCACTAGCGGGAGGTTTTGGAGGCGGGGAGCTGTTTTTT.

J is TRBJ1-1 and V is TRBV5-1; possible D gene TRBD1, 6 bases. CDR3 length equals 14 residues. Trimming pared 4 bases from V and 3 bases from J, leaving 13 bases between. Germline values: CDR1 SGHRS, CDR2 YFSETQ. This chain's CDR3 is CASSPLGQDTEAFF. The DNA of the CDR3 is TGCGCCAGCAGCCCGCTGGGACAAGACACTGAAGCTTTCTTT.

This chain joins TRBV27 and TRBJ2-7, with 8 positions matching TRBD1. V gave up 0 bases and J gave up 1 base; unmatched junction bases: 5. CDR3 length: 16 amino acids. The germline gives CDR1 MNHEY, CDR2 SMNVEV (reference sequence). The CDR3 sequence: CASSLSVTGVSYEQYF. Written as DNA, the CDR3 is TGTGCCAGCAGTTTATCAGTGACAGGGGTATCCTACGAGCAGTACTTC.

Here the CDR3 DNA reads TGTGCCAGCAGTGATAATACAGGGTTCCGAGGGGATACGCAGTATTTT. Translation gives CASSDNTGFRGDTQYF. V gene TRBV25-1 combines with J gene TRBJ2-3; D is possibly TRBD1 (6 bases). From germline, CDR1 is MGHDK and CDR2 SYGVNS. The CDR3 spans 16 residues. V lost 3 bases and J lost 6, with 19 bases in between.

The chain carries TRBV5-1 and TRBJ1-2, with D hard to call. V lost 4 bases and J 0 bases, leaving 13 bases between the germline ends. Germline lookup yields CDR1 SGHRS and CDR2 YFSETQ. The CDR3 sequence is 15 residues long. The CDR3 DNA reads as TGCGCCAGCAGCCTATCACGTGATGCTAACTATGGCTACACCTTC. Translated: CASSLSRDANYGYTF.

The chain is built from TRBV5-1 and TRBJ2-7; weak D call: TRBD1 (5 bases). Germline V gene sequence: CDR1 SGHRS, CDR2 YFSETQ. CDR3 length: 14 residues. The germline V and J ends were trimmed by 4 bases and 0 bases, with 11 bases remaining between them. The CDR3 protein is CASSGPGHSYEQYF. The CDR3 nucleotides are TGCGCCAGCAGCGGCCCCGGACACTCCTACGAGCAGTACTTC.

The V and J genes are TRBV27 and TRBJ2-7; 11 bases align to TRBD1. V was pared by 4 bases and J by 6 bases, with 2 bases of the junction left unmatched. Looked up from germline, CDR1 is MNHEY and CDR2 is SMNVEV (reference sequence). The CDR3 is 13 residues long. The CDR3 loop is CASSWGTGGEQYF. DNA for the CDR3: TGTGCCAGCAGTTGGGGGACAGGGGGCGAGCAGTACTTC.

The chain uses TRBV5-1 and TRBJ1-2; D possibly corresponds to TRBD1 (6 bases). CDR1 SGHRS and CDR2 YFSETQ come from the germline V gene. The CDR3 is 14 residues long. V lost 4 bases and J lost 0, with 10 bases in between. CDR3 sequence (DNA): TGCGCCAGCAGCCCGGACAGAACTAACTATGGCTACACCTTC. Its translation is CASSPDRTNYGYTF.

This clone has a single count. The rearrangement joins TRBV7-9 to TRBJ1-1; 8 nucleotides line up with TRBD1. Looked up from germline, CDR1 is SEHNR and CDR2 is FQNEAQ (reference sequence). V lost 6 bases and J lost 7; bases outside the gene matches: 10. This CDR3 is 14 amino acids long. The CDR3 DNA follows: TGTGCCAGCAGACCTGCCGGGACAGGCCGTGAAGCTTTCTTT. Protein sequence: CASRPAGTGREAFF.

The CDR3 spells CASSQGVVAGELFF. As DNA, the CDR3 is TGTGCCAGCAGCCAAGGAGTGGTGGCCGGGGAGCTGTTTTTT. The chain couples TRBV4-2 to TRBJ2-2, with D hard to call. V was clipped by 1 base and J by 6 bases, with 9 bases between them. The CDR3 totals 14 residues. Germline V gene data show CDR1 as LGHNA and CDR2 as YNFKEQ.

V gene TRBV19 combines with J gene TRBJ1-1; D is perhaps TRBD1 (5 bases). Between the trimmed V and J ends, which lost 7 bases and 3 bases, there was a span of 15 bases. CDR1 is LNHDA, CDR2 SQIVND, per germline (reference sequence). The CDR3 runs 14 residues. The CDR3 reads CASTAGQGYTEAFF. DNA for the CDR3: TGTGCCAGTACCGCCGGGCAGGGATACACTGAAGCTTTCTTT.

This clone was seen a single time. This chain uses TRBV19 with TRBJ1-2; perhaps TRBD1 as D (5 bases). With 1 base removed from V and 7 bases from J, the gap between germline ends came to 10 bases. The CDR3 runs to 13 residues. CDR1 is LNHDA and CDR2 is SQIVND in the germline V gene (reference sequence). In DNA form, the CDR3 reads TGTGCCAGTAGTATAGCCAGGGACTTTGGCTACACCTTC. Translating gives CASSIARDFGYTF.

This clone has a handful of counts. The chain is built from TRBV15 and TRBJ2-1, with 11 bases lining up with TRBD2. The germline V gene encodes CDR1 LNHNV and CDR2 YYDKDF (reference sequence). This CDR3 comprises 18 residues. V shed 8 bases and J 0 bases; nucleotides not matched to a gene: 12. CDR3 region: CATEDSGRDYSSYNEQFF. The CDR3 region has the DNA TGTGCCACCGAAGATAGCGGGAGGGATTATAGCTCCTACAATGAGCAGTTCTTC. Looking up the rest from reference TRBV15 and TRBJ2-1 gives the full variable domain: DAMVIQNPRYQVTQFGKPVTLSCSQTLNHNVMYWYQQKSSQAPKLLFHYYDKDFNNEADTPDNFQSRRPNTSFCFLDIRSPGLGDTAMYLCATEDSGRDYSSYNEQFFGPGTRLTVL.

As DNA, the CDR3 is TGTGCCAGCAGTTTGTCAGGGGCGAAGCAGCCCCAGCATTTT. This translates into CASSLSGAKQPQHF. V and J are TRBV28 and TRBJ1-5; tentative D call: TRBD1 (6 bases). CDR1 MDHEN and CDR2 SYDVKM come from the germline V gene. Trimming removed 3 bases at V and 7 bases at J, with 13 bases between. The CDR3 covers 14 residues.

This clone was recorded a few times. The chain employs TRBV4-1 and TRBJ2-2, with TRBD1 identical over 8 bases. J lost 4 bases, V lost 4 bases, and 5 bases had no gene match. This CDR3 has 15 amino acids. The germline V gene encodes CDR1 MGHRA and CDR2 YSYEKL. In DNA form, the CDR3 reads TGCGCCAGCAGCCGTCGGACAGGGATCACCGGGGAGCTGTTTTTT. Protein product: CASSRRTGITGELFF.

This clone was observed a single time. The chain recombines TRBV5-1 with TRBJ2-2; the D gene is possibly TRBD1 (5 bases). Germline-derived CDR1 and CDR2 are SGHRS and YFSETQ. The CDR3 loop spans 14 amino acids. Trimming left V 4 bases short and J 1 base short, with 8 bases between. The CDR3 DNA reads as TGCGCCAGCAGCCCAGGGTTGAACACCGGGGAGCTGTTTTTT. It yields the protein CASSPGLNTGELFF. The full variable domain, rest sourced from reference TRBV5-1 and TRBJ2-2, is KAGVTQTPRYLIKTRGQQVTLSCSPISGHRSVSWYQQTPGQGLQFLFEYFSETQRNKGNFPGRFSGRQFSNSRSEMNVSTLELGDSALYLCASSPGLNTGELFFGEGSRLTVL.